This T cell receptor beta chain was observed in a study of human T cells and chemical hapten exposure. Time point described: patch test 1, 2 weeks after DPC sensitization. Sample treatment: therapeutic diphenylcyclopropenone sensitization with weekly scalp DPC. Investigators collected blood before applying each patch test. This clonotype was counted many times. Each CDR3 protein is one row after TCRdb ran MiXCR on the RACE reads. Here the sample spans approximately 400,000 distinct CDR3 sequences, around 4.8% being singletons. The V gene end was trimmed by 4 bases and the J gene end by 2 bases; junction bases not matched to a gene: 6. This CDR3 region has 16 residues. Germline V CDR1 and CDR2: MDHEN, SYDVKM.

The J gene is TRBJ2-5, the V gene TRBV28, with 11 bases identical to TRBD2. The clonotype was recovered from a woman aged 45-60 years with alopecia areata. Some clones in this sample may be carry-over from other donors' samples. Specimen: whole blood, collected in connection with sensitization to the hapten diphenylcyclopropenone (DPC). CDR3 amino acids: CASSSHSGGEQETQYF. The CDR3 DNA reads as TGTGCCAGCAGTTCCCATAGCGGGGGGGAGCAAGAGACCCAGTACTTC.